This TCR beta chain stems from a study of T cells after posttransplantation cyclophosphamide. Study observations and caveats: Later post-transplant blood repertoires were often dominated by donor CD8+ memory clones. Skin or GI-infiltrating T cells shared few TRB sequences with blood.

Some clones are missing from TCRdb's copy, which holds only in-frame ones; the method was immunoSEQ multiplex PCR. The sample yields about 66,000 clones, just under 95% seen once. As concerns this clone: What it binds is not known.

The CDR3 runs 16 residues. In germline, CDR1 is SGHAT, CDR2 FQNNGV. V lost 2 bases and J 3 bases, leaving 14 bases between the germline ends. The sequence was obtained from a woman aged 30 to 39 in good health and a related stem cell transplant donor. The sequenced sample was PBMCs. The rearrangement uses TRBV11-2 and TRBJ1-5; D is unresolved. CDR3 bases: TGTGCCAGCAGCTTATCGGTCGGAGGCCTCAATCAGCCCCAGCATTTT. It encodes CASSLSVGGLNQPQHF.